These T cell receptor beta chains were read from a single sample in a study of persistence of HIV-infected CD4 T cells. These receptors have no known antigen. The repertoire was sequenced with immunoSEQ multiplex PCR; TCRdb's copy has only in-frame clones and lacks some. The table includes some 30,000 clones, approximately 80% detected once. Specimen: CD4+ T cells sorted from PBMCs after roughly 17-hour stimulation, collected from a patient who received antiretroviral therapy. Receptor source: an adult woman with HIV who was CMV-seropositive. Both conserved end residues are part of each CDR3.

CASSWSGGSNQPQHF,TRBJ1-5,TRBV5-1
CASSYLLSTNEKLFF,TRBJ1-4,TRBV6-2/TRBV6-3
CASSQVAGGQETQYF,TRBJ2-5,TRBV14
CAWSGYRGTNEKLFF,TRBJ1-4,TRBV30
CASSHPAELGNTIYF,TRBJ1-3,TRBV4-1
CAWTRQENYKQYF,TRBJ2-7,TRBV30
CASSPAGTGTEAFF,TRBJ1-1,TRBV5-8
CASSSRTGDDTEAFF,TRBJ1-1,TRBV5-4
CASQTGAGNQPQHF,TRBJ1-5,TRBV19
CASSRSSNTEAFF,TRBJ1-1,TRBV7-3
CASSLITSGRDNEQFF,TRBJ2-1,TRBV7-9
CASSLGLVQDTQYF,TRBJ2-3,TRBV5-1
CASSEDGQSNQPQHF,TRBJ1-5,TRBV6-1
CASSPQGADEKLFF,TRBJ1-4,TRBV18
CASSSPAGGVRTEAFF,TRBJ1-1,TRBV6-5
CASSLSGVNEQFF,TRBJ2-1,TRBV12-3/TRBV12-4
CASRARSTDTQYF,TRBJ2-3,TRBV11-3
CASSLVGGRQPQHF,TRBJ1-5,TRBV7-8
CATSRVGEYNEQFF,TRBJ2-1,TRBV15
CASSLGDRRNQPQHF,TRBJ1-5,TRBV7-2
CASSQDRAGANTEAFF,TRBJ1-1,TRBV4-2
CASSISGTGFFPYGYTF,TRBJ1-2,TRBV19
CASSASGGSDTQYF,TRBJ2-3,TRBV25-1
CASSPQQVGTSGRDEQFF,TRBJ2-1,TRBV9
CAVTEGPKNIQYF,TRBJ2-4,TRBV6-5
CASRVRDSQGQYF,TRBJ2-7,TRBV28
CASRPRGWGHEQYF,TRBJ2-7,TRBV5-6
CASSVTGNYGYTF,TRBJ1-2,TRBV6-5
CATSDPTDLRGYTF,TRBJ1-2,TRBV24-1
CASSLVGGGAYNEQFF,TRBJ2-1,TRBV7-8
CASSPDINEQFF,TRBJ2-1,TRBV18
CASSSLPGGGRNSPLHF,TRBJ1-6,TRBV5-6
CASSLFGRMNTEAFF,TRBJ1-1,TRBV5-1
CASRPGAEYYNEQFF,TRBJ2-1,TRBV27
CASSGWTALNEKLFF,TRBJ1-4,TRBV6-5
CASSLDDRTEAFF,TRBJ1-1,TRBV11-3
CASTTSGGALDTQYF,TRBJ2-3,TRBV5-1
CASSLNLGTEAFF,TRBJ1-1,TRBV11-2
CAWSVRHLGGVNRRPNTEAFF,TRBJ1-1,TRBV30
CASSPSGGVTYEQFF,TRBJ2-1,TRBV11-2
CASSLSSSNYGYTF,TRBJ1-2,TRBV18